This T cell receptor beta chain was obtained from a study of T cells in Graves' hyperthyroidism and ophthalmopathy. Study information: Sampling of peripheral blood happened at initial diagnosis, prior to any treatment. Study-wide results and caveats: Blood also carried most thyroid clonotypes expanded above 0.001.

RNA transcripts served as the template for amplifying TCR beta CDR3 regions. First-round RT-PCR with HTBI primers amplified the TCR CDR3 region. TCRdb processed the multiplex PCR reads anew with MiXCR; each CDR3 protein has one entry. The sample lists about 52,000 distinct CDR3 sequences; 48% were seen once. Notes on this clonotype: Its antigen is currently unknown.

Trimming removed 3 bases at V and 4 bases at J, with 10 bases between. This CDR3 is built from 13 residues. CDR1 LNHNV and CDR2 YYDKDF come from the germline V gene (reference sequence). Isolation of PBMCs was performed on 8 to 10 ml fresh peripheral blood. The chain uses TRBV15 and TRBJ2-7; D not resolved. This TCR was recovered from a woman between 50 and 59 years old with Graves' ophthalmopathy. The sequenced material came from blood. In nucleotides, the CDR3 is TGTGCCACCAGCAGTCAAGCCCCATACGAGCAGTACTTC. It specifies CATSSQAPYEQYF.